A single sample is the source of the 26 T cell receptor beta chains below, sequenced in a study of CD8 T cells in Susac syndrome. After extraction with the RNeasy kit, about 0.5 to 1 ug of the RNA was reverse transcribed using random hexamers. One entry per CDR3 protein results from TCRdb running MiXCR on the immunoSEQ multiplex PCR reads. The sample includes 150,000 to 200,000 distinct CDR3 sequences, 85% to 95% of them seen just once. The specimen sequenced was CD4+ T cells from PBMCs. The receptor source for this set is a human donor in good health.

V gene TRBV7-9 combines with J gene TRBJ2-3; no firm D call. The germline V gene encodes CDR1 SEHNR and CDR2 FQNEAQ (reference sequence). Trimming removed 5 bases at V and 2 bases at J, with 14 bases between. The CDR3 spans 15 residues. The CDR3 DNA reads TGTGCCAGCAGCCCAGAGGTACAGTTCACAGATACGCAGTATTTT. Amino acid sequence: CASSPEVQFTDTQYF. Looking up the rest from reference TRBV7-9 and TRBJ2-3 gives the full variable domain: DTGVSQNPRHKITKRGQNVTFRCDPISEHNRLYWYRQTLGQGPEFLTYFQNEAQLEKSRLLSDRFSAERPKGSFSTLEIQRTEQGDSAMYLCASSPEVQFTDTQYFGPGTRLTVL.

V usage is TRBV6-5 and J usage is TRBJ2-7, with 9 bases lining up with TRBD1. The CDR3 spans 15 residues. CDR1 and CDR2 from the germline V gene are MNHEY and SVGAGI. Losses at the gene ends were 0 bases for V and 12 bases for J; bases not matched to a gene: 12. DNA for the CDR3: TGTGCCAGCAGTTACTCGAGGACAGGGGATACGTGGATGTACTTC. It codes for CASSYSRTGDTWMYF.

J is TRBJ1-2 and V is TRBV7-2; a weak D match, TRBD1 (6 bases). This CDR3 spans 13 amino acids. The V gene lost 6 bases and the J gene lost 8 bases, with 16 bases spanning the gap. Germline V gene lookup returns CDR1 SGHTA and CDR2 FQGNSA. The CDR3 DNA reads TGTGCCAGCAGTCGAAACAGGGCTGGAGGCTACACCTTC. Translation gives CASSRNRAGGYTF.

This rearrangement joins TRBV6-5 to TRBJ2-7; TRBD1 is a possible D gene (6 bases). V lost 6 bases and J lost 0, with 12 bases in between. This CDR3 region has 14 residues. The germline gives CDR1 MNHEY, CDR2 SVGAGI. The CDR3 coding sequence is TGTGCCAGCAGGACAGGTTGGAGCTCCTACGAGCAGTACTTC. As protein: CASRTGWSSYEQYF.

This rearrangement joins TRBV7-2 to TRBJ2-5; D unresolved. From germline, CDR1 is SGHTA and CDR2 FQGNSA. V lost 5 bases to trimming and J lost 1 base, with 17 bases between them. This CDR3 comprises 16 residues. CDR3 protein: CASSLQRIESQETQYF. The CDR3 DNA sequence: TGTGCCAGCAGCCTCCAAAGAATAGAAAGCCAAGAGACCCAGTACTTC. Variable domain in full (rest from reference TRBV7-2 and TRBJ2-5): GAGVSQSPSNKVTEKGKDVELRCDPISGHTALYWYRQSLGQGLEFLIYFQGNSAPDKSGLPSDRFSAERTGGSVSTLTIQRTQQEDSAVYLCASSLQRIESQETQYFGPGTRLLVL.

This chain joins TRBV19 and TRBJ1-1, with D uncertain. The germline V gene encodes CDR1 LNHDA and CDR2 SQIVND (reference sequence). Trimming shortened V by 7 bases and J by 3 bases, and 15 bases separated the two germline ends. The CDR3 is 14 residues long. CDR3 amino acids: CASKFGQKDTEAFF. The CDR3, as DNA: TGTGCCAGTAAATTCGGGCAAAAAGACACTGAAGCTTTCTTT.

The rearrangement joins TRBV5-1 to TRBJ2-7; 7 bases map to TRBD2. J lost 2 bases, V lost 2 bases, and 7 bases had no gene match. This CDR3 region has 15 residues. CDR1 and CDR2 (germline): SGHRS, YFSETQ. The chain's CDR3 is CASSFLPGTTYEQYF. The DNA for the CDR3 is TGCGCCAGCAGCTTTTTGCCAGGGACTACCTACGAGCAGTACTTC.

V usage is TRBV2 and J usage is TRBJ2-5, with a weak D call TRBD2 (6 bases). The CDR3 sequence is 12 residues long. The germline CDR1 and CDR2 sequences are SNHLY and FYNNEI. The V and J ends lost 6 bases and 5 bases respectively, with 10 bases between them. CDR3 in amino acids: CASSGTHETQYF. CDR3 bases: TGTGCCAGCAGCGGGACTCACGAGACCCAGTACTTC. The entire variable domain, with the rest obtained from reference TRBV2 and TRBJ2-5, is as follows: EPEVTQTPSHQVTQMGQEVILRCVPISNHLYFYWYRQILGQKVEFLVSFYNNEISEKSEIFDDQFSVERPDGSNFTLKIRSTKLEDSAMYFCASSGTHETQYFGPGTRLLVL.

This chain connects TRBV20-1 to TRBJ2-7; 7 bases map to TRBD1. This CDR3 is 11 amino acids long. The V and J ends lost 5 bases and 6 bases, in that order; junction bases with no gene match: 4. Germline assignment: CDR1 DFQATT and CDR2 SNEGSKA (reference sequence). CDR3 in amino acids: CSAHTGVEQYF. The CDR3 nucleotides are TGCAGTGCTCATACAGGGGTCGAGCAGTACTTC.

V is TRBV5-1 and J is TRBJ1-4, with D maybe TRBD1 (5 bases). This CDR3 has 15 residues. Between the trimmed V and J ends, which lost 4 bases and 6 bases, there was a span of 16 bases. CDR1 and CDR2 from the germline V gene are SGHRS and YFSETQ. The CDR3 sequence is CASSRTRELDEKLFF. The CDR3 nucleotides are TGCGCCAGCAGCAGGACCAGGGAATTGGATGAAAAACTGTTTTTT. Combining the CDR3 with reference TRBV5-1 and TRBJ1-4 gives the whole variable domain KAGVTQTPRYLIKTRGQQVTLSCSPISGHRSVSWYQQTPGQGLQFLFEYFSETQRNKGNFPGRFSGRQFSNSRSEMNVSTLELGDSALYLCASSRTRELDEKLFFGSGTQLSVL.

The CDR3 protein is CASSHPQGAKDTGELFF. The DNA for the CDR3 is TGTGCCAGCAGCCACCCACAGGGGGCTAAGGACACCGGGGAGCTGTTTTTT. This chain joins TRBV14 and TRBJ2-2, with 9 bases identical to TRBD1. CDR3 length: 17 residues. The germline gives CDR1 SGHDN, CDR2 FVKESK. J gave up 3 bases and V 3 bases, and 8 bases lay outside the gene matches. Supplemented by reference TRBV14 and TRBJ2-2, the full variable domain reads EAGVTQFPSHSVIEKGQTVTLRCDPISGHDNLYWYRRVMGKEIKFLLHFVKESKQDESGMPNNRFLAERTGGTYSTLKVQPAELEDSGVYFCASSHPQGAKDTGELFFGEGSRLTVL.

This clonotype was observed a few times. This chain uses TRBV4-2 with TRBJ2-2; D is perhaps TRBD2 (6 bases). Per germline, CDR1 LGHNA and CDR2 YNFKEQ. The CDR3 runs to 14 residues. V lost 1 base to trimming and J lost 6 bases, with 9 bases between them. CDR3 DNA: TGTGCCAGCAGCCAAGGTGGGGGGTCCGGGGAGCTGTTTTTT. Protein sequence: CASSQGGGSGELFF.

The CDR3 DNA reads as TGCGCCAGCAAGGGGCCGGGGGAGCAGTACTTC. It codes for CASKGPGEQYF. The chain carries TRBV23-1 and TRBJ2-7; D is possibly TRBD1 or TRBD2 (5 bases each). TRBV23-1 is placed among ORFs of uncertain function. The ends were cut back, 7 bases at V and 7 bases at J, with 11 bases in the middle. CDR3 length: 11 residues.

The V call is TRBV5-1, the J call TRBJ2-3; TRBD1 matches at 10 bases. Germline V gene data show CDR1 as SGHRS and CDR2 as YFSETQ. The CDR3 spans 15 residues. The V segment lost 4 bases and the J segment 5 bases; nucleotides outside the gene matches: 7. The CDR3 coding sequence is TGCGCCAGCAGCACGGGACAGGGGAGGAGAGATACGCAGTATTTT. Residues: CASSTGQGRRDTQYF.

The chain couples TRBV5-1 to TRBJ1-3; D perhaps matches TRBD1 (6 bases). Trimming left V 4 bases short and J 2 bases short, with 10 bases between. The CDR3 contains 14 residues. The germline CDR1 and CDR2 sequences are SGHRS and YFSETQ. Here the CDR3 reads CASSPGTTGNTIYF. CDR3 nucleotides: TGCGCCAGCAGCCCCGGGACAACTGGAAACACCATATATTTT.

The rearrangement uses TRBV3-1 and TRBJ2-2; tentative D call: TRBD1 (5 bases). This CDR3 has 16 amino acids. Germline V gene lookup returns CDR1 LGHDT and CDR2 YNNKEL (reference sequence). Trimming pared 5 bases from V and 2 bases from J, leaving 15 bases between. The CDR3 sequence: CASSRAQGLNTGELFF. In DNA form, the CDR3 reads TGTGCCAGCAGCAGAGCTCAGGGTCTAAACACCGGGGAGCTGTTTTTT.

In this sample, this clonotype turned up once. This chain joins TRBV12-3 or TRBV12-4 and TRBJ2-4; D might be TRBD1 (6 bases). The CDR3 contains 14 residues. V was cut by 1 base and J by 8 bases, with 12 bases left in between. The CDR3 DNA follows: TGTGCCAGCAGTTTAGGGGGGCCCGGAGACATTCAGTACTTC. As protein: CASSLGGPGDIQYF.

In its sample, this clonotype was seen once. The V and J genes are TRBV27 and TRBJ1-4; perhaps TRBD1 as D (6 bases). Germline CDR1 reads MNHEY; CDR2 reads SMNVEV (reference sequence). The CDR3 runs to 13 residues. With 5 bases removed from V and 6 bases from J, the gap between germline ends came to 10 bases. CDR3 in DNA: TGTGCCAGCAGTGTCAACAGGGATGAAAAACTGTTTTTT. It is translated as CASSVNRDEKLFF. Drawing the rest from reference TRBV27 and TRBJ1-4, the complete variable domain is EAQVTQNPRYLITVTGKKLTVTCSQNMNHEYMSWYRQDPGLGLRQIYYSMNVEVTDKGDVPEGYKVSRKEKRNFPLILESPSPNQTSLYFCASSVNRDEKLFFGSGTQLSVL.

The chain couples TRBV5-1 to TRBJ2-2; 7 positions match TRBD2. CDR3 length equals 16 residues. The V gene's germline CDR1 is SGHRS and CDR2 YFSETQ. V lost 4 bases, J lost 6 bases, and 12 bases stayed unmatched. The CDR3: CASSGGGTLDAGELFF. The CDR3 DNA reads as TGCGCCAGCAGCGGGGGAGGGACCTTAGACGCCGGGGAGCTGTTTTTT.

The V gene is TRBV14, the J gene TRBJ2-5, with 11 bases aligning to TRBD1. The trim removed 4 bases at V and 4 bases at J, leaving 2 bases unmatched. There are 14 residues in the CDR3. CDR1 SGHDN and CDR2 FVKESK come from the germline V gene. The CDR3 DNA reads TGTGCCAGCAGCCTGGACAGGGGGCGAGAGACCCAGTACTTC. Residues: CASSLDRGRETQYF.

The chain joins TRBV9 to TRBJ2-5; 11 nucleotides match TRBD2. CDR1 and CDR2 from the germline V gene are SGDLS and YYNGEE. The CDR3 contains 15 residues. V lost 5 bases to trimming and J lost 4 bases; unmatched junction nucleotides: 7. CDR3 amino acids: CASRPYLAGGETQYF. The CDR3 region has the DNA TGTGCCAGCAGACCTTATCTAGCGGGGGGAGAGACCCAGTACTTC.

The gene calls are TRBV18 and TRBJ1-1; D may be TRBD1 (5 bases). The CDR3 loop spans 15 amino acids. The ends were cut back, 3 bases at V and 0 bases at J, with 11 bases in the middle. CDR1 and CDR2 (germline): KGHSH, LQKENI. CDR3 DNA: TGTGCCAGCTCACCGAGTACAGGCATGAACACTGAAGCTTTCTTT. Residues: CASSPSTGMNTEAFF.

This chain connects TRBV6-2 or TRBV6-3 to TRBJ1-1; TRBD1 might be the D (5 bases). The V gene lost 5 bases and the J gene lost 8 bases, with 15 bases spanning the gap. Germline assignment: CDR1 MNHEY and CDR2 SVGEGT. CDR3 length: 13 amino acids. The CDR3 bases are TGTGCCAGCAGTGCCCAGGGCATTAGGGAAGCTTTCTTT. Protein: CASSAQGIREAFF.

The sample holds a few counts of this clonotype. The chain has TRBV6-6 and TRBJ2-5, with 8 bases matching TRBD1. This CDR3 is 15 amino acids long. The germline V gene encodes CDR1 MNHNY and CDR2 SVGAGI (reference sequence). V shed 6 bases and J 4 bases; nucleotides not matched to a gene: 10. CDR3 DNA sequence: TGTGCCAGCAGCCCGAGGACAGGGTATCCAGAGACCCAGTACTTC. Translating gives CASSPRTGYPETQYF.

The chain links TRBV5-4 to TRBJ2-3, with D perhaps matching TRBD2 (5 bases). Trimming removed 0 bases at V and 0 bases at J, with 8 bases between. Germline CDR1 SGHNT, CDR2 YYREEE (reference sequence). The length of the CDR3 is 15 residues. CDR3: CASSLDQRSTDTQYF. In nucleotides, the CDR3 is TGTGCCAGCAGCTTGGACCAGCGGAGCACAGATACGCAGTATTTT.

J is TRBJ2-5 and V is TRBV4-1; 7 bases match TRBD2. There are 15 residues in the CDR3. The V gene's germline CDR1 is MGHRA and CDR2 YSYEKL. Trimming at V came to 1 base and at J to 5 bases, leaving 7 bases not matched to a gene. The CDR3 spells CASSQGVTSFETQYF. In nucleotides, the CDR3 is TGCGCCAGCAGCCAAGGGGTGACTAGCTTCGAGACCCAGTACTTC.